These 20 T cell receptor delta chains originate from one sample sequenced in a study of gamma-delta chains in newborns, infants, children. TCRdb re-called clones from the reads using CATT. The sample consists of 3,500 to 5,500 delta-chain clones, around 6.2% of them appearing once. The sequencing sample was made of blood. All receptors come from a child who was a newborn, infant or young child, either healthy, febrile or measles-vaccinated (not recorded which).

This clone was observed a handful of times. This chain links TRDV2 with TRDJ3; 12 nucleotides match TRDD3. Germline-derived CDR1 and CDR2 are GEAIGNYY and EKD. V was pared by 3 bases and J by 2 bases, with 10 bases of the junction left unmatched. The CDR3 runs 20 residues. The CDR3 region is CACDSLLGDTRAWDTRQMFF. Here the CDR3 DNA reads TGTGCCTGTGACTCCTTACTGGGGGATACAAGAGCCTGGGACACCCGACAGATGTTTTTC.

This clone was observed a handful of times. The chain joins TRDV2 to TRDJ3, with 9 bases fitting TRDD3. The germline gives CDR1 GEAIGNYY, CDR2 EKD. The CDR3 totals 22 residues. V gave up 4 bases and J gave up 0 bases; unmatched junction bases: 18. For the CDR3, the DNA is TGTGCCTGTGAGCCAGTCCGTACTGGGGGACCCAAAAGCTCCTGGGACACCCGACAGATGTTTTTC. It is translated as CACEPVRTGGPKSSWDTRQMFF.

On this clone itself: One end of the junction is discordant with germline, which a read error may explain. This chain uses TRDV2 with TRDJ3; 9 nucleotides match TRDD3. The CDR3 has 18 residues. CDR1 is GEAIGNYY, CDR2 EKD, per germline. This CDR3 reads CACDKILGDSWNTRQMFF. CDR3 in DNA: TGTGCCTGTGACAAAATACTGGGGGACTCCTGGAACACCCGACAGATGTTTTTC.

This clone came up a few times. Given a much more abundant clone one base away, this may be a read error. The chain has TRDV2 and TRDJ3; 8 positions agree with TRDD3. V trimming: 0 bases; J trimming: 0 bases; junction bases outside the gene matches: 3. The germline V gene has CDR1 GEAIGNYY and CDR2 EKD. This CDR3 is 18 amino acids long. CDR3 in DNA: TGTGCCTGTGACACCGTACTGGGGGCCTCCTGGGACACCCGACAGATGTTTTTC. Its translation: CACDTVLGASWDTRQMFF.

This clone was observed a single time. The chain couples TRAV29/DV5 to TRDJ1; 11 bases are shared with TRDD3. TCRdb records no J gene; here it was assigned by comparing the DNA to germline. The germline gives CDR1 NSMFDY, CDR2 ISSIKDK. This CDR3 comprises 18 residues. The V segment lost 0 bases and the J segment 3 bases; nucleotides outside the gene matches: 13. The CDR3 nucleotides are TGTGCAGCAAGCGGAAGGTACTGGGGGATAAATAGGGCCGATAAACTCATCTTT. Amino acid sequence: CAASGRYWGINRADKLIF.

A word on this clone: TCRdb records a much larger clone's protein for this DNA, with a difference at residue 12 that likely arises from a read error; the protein given is the translation of the DNA. This chain uses TRDV2 with TRDJ3, with 7 nucleotides matching TRDD3. This CDR3 region has 17 residues. Germline-derived CDR1 and CDR2 are GEAIGNYY and EKD. CDR3 loop: CACDTWGSSWDARQMFF. CDR3 sequence (DNA): TGTGCCTGTGACACCTGGGGGAGCTCCTGGGACGCCCGACAGATGTTTTTC.

The rearrangement uses TRDV1 and TRDJ1; no reliable D call. Germline lookup yields CDR1 TSWWSYY and CDR2 QGS. V lost 3 bases to trimming and J lost 4 bases, with 15 bases between them. The CDR3 extends over 15 amino acids. The CDR3 DNA reads TGTGCTCTTGGGGATCTCCCCAAAGGTGGCGATAAACTCATCTTT. It is translated as CALGDLPKGGDKLIF.

The V gene is TRDV2, the J gene TRDJ3; 9 positions agree with TRDD3. V lost 0 bases and J lost 0; bases outside the gene matches: 5. Germline CDR1 is GEAIGNYY and CDR2 is EKD. This CDR3 has 19 amino acids. Here the CDR3 DNA reads TGTGCCTGTGACACCGTCCTGGGGGATGCCTCCTGGGACACCCGACAGATGTTTTTC. Protein sequence: CACDTVLGDASWDTRQMFF.

The rearrangement joins TRDV2 to TRDJ3; D is uncertain. V lost 0 bases, J lost 0 bases, and 11 bases lay in between. Germline CDR1 GEAIGNYY, CDR2 EKD. The CDR3 length is 18 residues. The CDR3 region is CACDTVGLSSWDTRQMFF. In DNA, the CDR3 is TGTGCCTGTGACACCGTGGGTCTGAGCTCCTGGGACACCCGACAGATGTTTTTC.

This clone was detected only a few times. V is TRDV2 and J is TRDJ3; 8 positions match TRDD3. CDR1 GEAIGNYY and CDR2 EKD come from the germline V gene. The ends lost 1 base at V and 2 bases at J; junction bases unmatched: 6. The CDR3 loop spans 18 amino acids. CDR3 sequence: CACDTGGFLTWDTRQMFF. In DNA, the CDR3 is TGTGCCTGTGACACTGGGGGATTCCTAACCTGGGACACCCGACAGATGTTTTTC.

This clone is hyperexpanded in the sample. Other nucleotide sequences from this sample produce the same CDR3. V usage is TRDV2 and J usage is TRDJ3; the match to TRDD3 covers 7 bases. The germline V gene encodes CDR1 GEAIGNYY and CDR2 EKD. This CDR3 region has 17 residues. J was trimmed by 0 bases and V by 0 bases; bases with no gene match: 1. The CDR3 DNA sequence: TGTGCCTGTGACACCTGGGGGAGCTCCTGGGACACCCGACAGATGTTTTTC. This translates into CACDTWGSSWDTRQMFF.

This clone came up a few times. The J gene is TRDJ1, the V gene TRDV2, with 9 positions matching TRDD3. The CDR3 runs to 16 residues. CDR1 is GEAIGNYY and CDR2 is EKD in the germline V gene. The junction had 10 bases not matched to a gene; V was cut back by 6 bases and J by 0 bases. CDR3 sequence: CACFPLGDPYTDKLIF. The CDR3 region has the DNA TGTGCCTGTTTTCCCCTGGGGGATCCGTACACCGATAAACTCATCTTT.

For the CDR3, the DNA is TGTGCCTGTGACGTGACTGGGGGATACCCCTCCTGGGACACCCGACAGATGTTTTTC. Translating it yields CACDVTGGYPSWDTRQMFF. The V gene is TRDV2, the J gene TRDJ3; 12 nucleotides align to TRDD3. This CDR3 contains 19 residues. The germline gives CDR1 GEAIGNYY, CDR2 EKD. J gave up 0 bases and V 3 bases, and 5 bases lay outside the gene matches.

This clone is deemed medium-sized. The V gene is TRDV2, the J gene TRDJ1; possibly TRDD3 for D (5 bases). This CDR3 region has 14 residues. In germline, CDR1 is GEAIGNYY, CDR2 EKD. V was clipped by 3 bases and J by 0 bases, with 10 bases between them. This CDR3 reads CACDFAGYTDKLIF. The CDR3 DNA reads as TGTGCCTGTGACTTCGCGGGATACACCGATAAACTCATCTTT.

This clone was seen more than once but under ten times. This sequence may be a read error, since a much larger clone differs from it by one base. The chain uses TRDV2 and TRDJ3, with TRDD3 identical over 10 bases. Per the germline V gene, CDR1 is GEAIGNYY and CDR2 is EKD. The ends lost 1 base at V and 2 bases at J; junction bases unmatched: 4. The CDR3 is made up of 18 amino acids. The CDR3 bases are TGTGCCTGTGACACTGGGGGATACAGCACCTGGGACACCCGACAGATGTTTTTC. It translates to CACDTGGYSTWDTRQMFF.

In this sample, this clone turned up a few times. This same CDR3 is encoded by further DNA sequences in the sample. The rearrangement joins TRDV2 to TRDJ3; TRDD3 aligns across 8 bases. V dropped 3 bases and J dropped 1; count of bases not matched to a gene: 7. Germline V gene sequence: CDR1 GEAIGNYY, CDR2 EKD. CDR3 length: 18 residues. CDR3 DNA sequence: TGTGCCTGTGACTTTACTGGGGGGAGTTCCTGGGACACCCGACAGATGTTTTTC. It specifies CACDFTGGSSWDTRQMFF.

The chain uses TRDV1 and TRDJ1, with TRDD3 matching over 13 bases. V trimming: 0 bases; J trimming: 3 bases; junction bases outside the gene matches: 16. The CDR3 contains 21 residues. CDR1 is TSWWSYY, CDR2 QGS, per germline. DNA of the CDR3: TGTGCTCTTGGGGAACTGTCGCTTCCTACTGGGGGATACGTGGGCCCCGATAAACTCATCTTT. This translates into CALGELSLPTGGYVGPDKLIF.

This clone was detected a few times. V usage is TRDV2 and J usage is TRDJ3; TRDD3 aligns across 12 bases. The germline gives CDR1 GEAIGNYY, CDR2 EKD. V trimming: 3 bases; J trimming: 2 bases; junction bases outside the gene matches: 13. The length of the CDR3 is 21 residues. The CDR3 loop is CACDPATGGYSTPWDTRQMFF. For the CDR3, the DNA is TGTGCCTGTGACCCCGCGACTGGGGGATACAGTACTCCCTGGGACACCCGACAGATGTTTTTC.

This clone is categorized as medium-sized (0.01 to 0.1%). This chain links TRDV2 with TRDJ2; 8 positions agree with TRDD3. V lost 3 bases, J lost 0 bases, and 5 bases stayed unmatched. The germline CDR1 and CDR2 sequences are GEAIGNYY and EKD. The CDR3 length is 16 residues. The CDR3 coding sequence is TGTGCCTGTGACGCCTGGGGGAACACTTTGACAGCACAACTCTTCTTT. Translating gives CACDAWGNTLTAQLFF.

This clone came up a few times. With a much larger clone just one base away, this may be a read error. This sample includes further DNA sequences coding for the same CDR3. The J gene is TRDJ2, the V gene TRDV2, with 8 nucleotides matching TRDD3. CDR1 and CDR2 from the germline V gene are GEAIGNYY and EKD. The CDR3 totals 15 residues. In DNA, the CDR3 is TGTGCCTGTGAAGAACTGGGGGTATTGACGGCACAACTCTTCTTT. It is translated as CACEELGVLTAQLFF.